The TCR beta chain described here comes from a study of monozygotic twins with inflammatory bowel disease. TCRdb re-called the 5' RACE reads; one entry per CDR3 protein, DNA not given. The sample has 110,000 to 150,000 distinct CDR3 sequences; the top ten hold 1.2%. General study findings and limits: No detectable difference in repertoire similarity separated concordant from discordant twins, possibly as a result of limited power.

Remarks on this clonotype: Its antigen is currently unknown.

Germline-derived CDR1 and CDR2 are SGHAT and FQNNGV. This CDR3 has 14 amino acids. Sample: blood. This chain joins TRBV11-2 and TRBJ1-1; lacking DNA, the TRBD1 call made by TCRdb goes unchecked. The TCR originated in a human donor with ulcerative colitis or Crohn's disease, or a healthy co-twin of an affected twin (not recorded which). The CDR3 reads CASSLDYRDFEAFF.